Included here is one T cell receptor beta chain sequence, with context. This sample was taken from a study of OX40 agonist ivuxolimab in advanced cancers. Across the whole study: Six ivuxolimab dose levels, 0.01 to 10 mg/kg, were given intravenously every 2 weeks. A partial response was reached by three patients: one with hepatocellular carcinoma and two with cutaneous melanoma.

Blood got drawn at baseline, again on cycle 4 day 1, and then on cycle 7 day 1. Germline V gene sequence: CDR1 SGDLS, CDR2 YYNGEE. CDR3 length: 16 residues. V lost 4 bases, J lost 3 bases, and 6 bases stayed unmatched. Profiled with immunoSEQ multiplex PCR; TCRdb holds only in-frame clones, not every one. The data contain roughly 100,000 clones, approximately 93% of them seen just once; the ten biggest clones take up around 0.3%. This receptor was taken from an adult with an advanced solid tumor such as melanoma, head and neck, liver or kidney cancer. This chain uses TRBV9 with TRBJ1-3; 11 bases match TRBD1. Sequencing used CD4+ or CD8+ T cells sorted from blood, obtained in a trial of the OX40 agonist ivuxolimab. CDR3 residues: CASSRTGTGGGNTIYF. The CDR3 coding sequence is TGTGCCAGCAGCCGAACGGGGACAGGGGGTGGAAACACCATATATTTT.